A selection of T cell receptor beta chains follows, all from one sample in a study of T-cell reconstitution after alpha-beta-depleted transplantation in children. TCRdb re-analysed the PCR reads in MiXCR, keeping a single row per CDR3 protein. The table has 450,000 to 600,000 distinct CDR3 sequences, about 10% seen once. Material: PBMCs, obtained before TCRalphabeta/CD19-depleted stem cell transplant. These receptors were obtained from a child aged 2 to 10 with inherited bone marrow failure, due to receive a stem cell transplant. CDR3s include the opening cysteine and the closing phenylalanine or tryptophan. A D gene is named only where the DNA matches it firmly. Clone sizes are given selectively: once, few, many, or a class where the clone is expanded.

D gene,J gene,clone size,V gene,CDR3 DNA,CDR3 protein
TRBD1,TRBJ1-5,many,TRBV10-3,TGTGCCATCAGTGAGCAGGGGGTGGTTCAGCCCCAGCATTTT,CAISEQGVVQPQHF
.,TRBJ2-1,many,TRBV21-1,TGTGCCAGCAGCAAAGTAGCGGTCCTCTACAATGAGCAGTTCTTC,CASSKVAVLYNEQFF
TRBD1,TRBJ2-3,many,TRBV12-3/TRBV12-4,TGTGCCAGCAGTCCTCGGGGACAGGGCAGCACAGATACGCAGTATTTT,CASSPRGQGSTDTQYF
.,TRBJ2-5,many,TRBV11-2,TGTGCCAGCAGCTCCGGGGGGTGGGACAGTCAAGAGACCCAGTACTTC,CASSSGGWDSQETQYF
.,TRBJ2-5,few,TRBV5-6,TGTGCCAGCAGCCCAGGCCTAACTGGGGAGACCCAGTACTTC,CASSPGLTGETQYF
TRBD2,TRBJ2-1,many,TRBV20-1,TGCAGTGCTAGGCCTAGCGGGAGGACCTACAATGAGCAGTTCTTC,CSARPSGRTYNEQFF
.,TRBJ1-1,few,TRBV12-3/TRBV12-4,TGTGCCAGCAGCCAAGGGGAGTGGGGTTTCTTT,CASSQGEWGFF
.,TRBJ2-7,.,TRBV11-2,TGTGCCAGCAGCTTAGGAAGTACGGATAGGGAAGGCGACTACGAGCAGTACTTC,CASSLGSTDREGDYEQYF
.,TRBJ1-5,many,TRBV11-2,TGTGCCAGCAGCTTAGTGGCAGGGGATAGCAATCAGCCCCAGCATTTT,CASSLVAGDSNQPQHF
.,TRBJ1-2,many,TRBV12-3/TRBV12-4,TGTGCCAGCAGTTTGACCGGGGACTCCACTTATGGCTACACCTTC,CASSLTGDSTYGYTF
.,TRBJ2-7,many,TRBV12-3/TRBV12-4,TGTGCCAGCAGCCTCTCTGGTGACTACGAGCAGTACTTC,CASSLSGDYEQYF
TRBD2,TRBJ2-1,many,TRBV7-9,TGTGCCAGCAGCGGTCCGGGACTAGCGACCTACAATGAGCAGTTCTTC,CASSGPGLATYNEQFF
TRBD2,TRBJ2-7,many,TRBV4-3,TGCGCCAGCAGCCAAGAGCCTAGCGGGAACGTCTACGAGCAGTACTTC,CASSQEPSGNVYEQYF